The sequence of this T cell receptor beta chain was determined in a study of T cell repertoires in cytomegalovirus infection. Study in general: Through public TCR beta signatures, both CMV infection and matching HLA type were indicated.

TCRdb re-derived calls from the reads in MiXCR, one entry per CDR3 protein. The sample has approximately 750,000 distinct CDR3 sequences, roughly 35% seen once. This clonotype was seen only once. Its cognate antigen is unknown. Losses at the gene ends were 2 bases for V and 5 bases for J; bases not matched to a gene: 13. The germline V gene encodes CDR1 SEHNR and CDR2 FQNEAQ (reference sequence). The CDR3 totals 17 residues. Study-wide findings and caveats: Cumulative public TCR beta family frequency identified carriers of CMV plus the relevant HLA. CMV-specific TCR beta clonotypes restricted by HLA-C were the ones dominating the ex vivo response.

Sequenced sample: PBMCs. The rearrangement joins TRBV7-9 to TRBJ2-7, with 9 positions matching TRBD1. This TCR was sampled from a human donor in good health (CMV status not recorded). Some clones in this sample may be carry-over from other donors' samples. CDR3 protein: CASSLRRTGAGLNEQYF. The CDR3 nucleotides read TGTGCCAGCAGCTTAAGAAGGACAGGGGCAGGTTTGAACGAGCAGTACTTC.